This TCR beta chain was found in a study of blood T cells in healthy people across ages. Alongside a J-beta primer mix, a sample-barcoded 5' primer served in a second PCR lasting roughly 7 to 11 cycles. Every molecule of cDNA carried a tag from a template-switch adaptor with 12 random nucleotides. From the 5' RACE reads, TCRdb called clonotypes with MiXCR, one entry per CDR3 protein. The data show around 1,800,000 distinct CDR3 sequences, with 30% to 40% seen just once and more than 20% held by the top ten. Study-wide results and limits: Relative to aged donors, long-lived donors carried more naive CD4+ cells and displayed higher diversity. TCR beta diversity correlated strongly with naive T cell percentage.

This CDR3 comprises 17 residues. The trim removed 5 bases at V and 3 bases at J, leaving 12 bases unmatched. Germline CDR1 SGHTA, CDR2 FQGNSA. As for this clonotype: Antigen unknown.

The individuals who served as donors were healthy Caucasians living in Russia, aged about 6 to 95. This chain joins TRBV7-2 and TRBJ1-2, with 10 nucleotides matching TRBD1. The source of this sequence is a human donor in good health. The sequenced sample consisted of blood. CDR3 DNA sequence: TGTGCCAGCAGCGTCACCGGGACAGGGGCGTATTACTATGGCTACACCTTC. Protein: CASSVTGTGAYYYGYTF. The whole variable domain, remainder taken from reference TRBV7-2 and TRBJ1-2, is GAGVSQSPSNKVTEKGKDVELRCDPISGHTALYWYRQSLGQGLEFLIYFQGNSAPDKSGLPSDRFSAERTGGSVSTLTIQRTQQEDSAVYLCASSVTGTGAYYYGYTFGSGTRLTVV.